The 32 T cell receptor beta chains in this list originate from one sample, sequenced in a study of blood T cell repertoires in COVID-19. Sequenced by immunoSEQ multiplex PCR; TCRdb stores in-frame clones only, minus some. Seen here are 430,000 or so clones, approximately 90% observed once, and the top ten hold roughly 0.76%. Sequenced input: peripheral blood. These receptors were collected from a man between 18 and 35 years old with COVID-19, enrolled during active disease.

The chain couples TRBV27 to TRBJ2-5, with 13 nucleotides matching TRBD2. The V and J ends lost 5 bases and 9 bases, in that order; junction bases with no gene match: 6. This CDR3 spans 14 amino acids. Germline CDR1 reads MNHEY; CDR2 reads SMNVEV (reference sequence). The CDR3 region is CASSAGLAGSAQYF. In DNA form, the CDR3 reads TGTGCCAGCAGTGCGGGACTAGCGGGGTCGGCCCAGTACTTC.

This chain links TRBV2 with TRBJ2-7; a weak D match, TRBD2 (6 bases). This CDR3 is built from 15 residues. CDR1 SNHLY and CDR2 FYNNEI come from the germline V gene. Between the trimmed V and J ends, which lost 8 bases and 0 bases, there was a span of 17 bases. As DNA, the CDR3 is TGTGCCAGCGGGAGCTGGGACTGGAGCTCCTACGAGCAGTACTTC. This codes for CASGSWDWSSYEQYF.

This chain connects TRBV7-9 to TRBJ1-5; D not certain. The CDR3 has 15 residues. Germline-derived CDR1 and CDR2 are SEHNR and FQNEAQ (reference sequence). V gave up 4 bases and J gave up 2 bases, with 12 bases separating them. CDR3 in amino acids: CASSSTLGGNQPQHF. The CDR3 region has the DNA TGTGCCAGCAGCTCCACTCTTGGTGGCAATCAGCCCCAGCATTTT.

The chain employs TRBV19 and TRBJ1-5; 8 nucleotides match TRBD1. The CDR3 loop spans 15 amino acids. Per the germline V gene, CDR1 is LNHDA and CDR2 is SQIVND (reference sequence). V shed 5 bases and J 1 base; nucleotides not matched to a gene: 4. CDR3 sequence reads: CASSPGGRSNQPQHF. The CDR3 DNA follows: TGTGCCAGTAGTCCAGGGGGCCGAAGCAATCAGCCCCAGCATTTT. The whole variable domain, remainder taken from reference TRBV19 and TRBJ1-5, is DGGITQSPKYLFRKEGQNVTLSCEQNLNHDAMYWYRQDPGQGLRLIYYSQIVNDFQKGDIAEGYSVSREKKESFPLTVTSAQKNPTAFYLCASSPGGRSNQPQHFGDGTRLSIL.

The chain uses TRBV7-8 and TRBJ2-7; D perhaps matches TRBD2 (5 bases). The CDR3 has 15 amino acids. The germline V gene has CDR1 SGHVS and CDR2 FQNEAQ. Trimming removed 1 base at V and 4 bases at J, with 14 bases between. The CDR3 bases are TGTGCCAGCAGCTTAGTAACCAGCGGAGCGTACGAGCAGTACTTC. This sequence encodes CASSLVTSGAYEQYF.

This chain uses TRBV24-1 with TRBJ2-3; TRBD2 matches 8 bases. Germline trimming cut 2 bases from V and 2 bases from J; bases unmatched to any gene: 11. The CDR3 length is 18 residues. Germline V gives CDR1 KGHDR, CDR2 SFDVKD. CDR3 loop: CATSDSLFPRGVTDTQYF. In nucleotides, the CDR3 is TGTGCCACCAGTGATTCTCTATTTCCGCGGGGGGTCACAGATACGCAGTATTTT.

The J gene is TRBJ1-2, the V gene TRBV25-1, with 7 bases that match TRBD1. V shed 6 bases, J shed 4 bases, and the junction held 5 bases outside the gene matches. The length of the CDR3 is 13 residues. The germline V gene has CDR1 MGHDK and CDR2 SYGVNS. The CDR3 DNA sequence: TGTGCCAGCAGGGCCGGGACAGCCTATGGCTACACCTTC. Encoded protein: CASRAGTAYGYTF.

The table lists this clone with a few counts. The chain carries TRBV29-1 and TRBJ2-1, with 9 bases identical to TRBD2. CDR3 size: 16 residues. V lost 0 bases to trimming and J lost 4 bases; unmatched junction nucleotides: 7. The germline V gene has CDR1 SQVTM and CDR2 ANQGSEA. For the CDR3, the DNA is TGCAGCGTTGAAGAGGGTGCTAGCGGGACATACAATGAGCAGTTCTTC. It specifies CSVEEGASGTYNEQFF.

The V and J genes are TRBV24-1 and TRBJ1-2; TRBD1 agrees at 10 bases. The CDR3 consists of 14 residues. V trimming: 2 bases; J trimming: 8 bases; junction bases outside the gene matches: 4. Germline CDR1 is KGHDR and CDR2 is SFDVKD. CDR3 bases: TGTGCCACCAGTGATTCCGGGACAGGGGAGGGCTACACCTTC. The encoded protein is CATSDSGTGEGYTF.

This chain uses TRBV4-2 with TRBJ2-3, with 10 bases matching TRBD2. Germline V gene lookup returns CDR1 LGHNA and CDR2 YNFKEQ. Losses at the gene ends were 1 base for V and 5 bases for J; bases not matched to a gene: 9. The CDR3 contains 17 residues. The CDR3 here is CASSQGDPAGGKDTQYF. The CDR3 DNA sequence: TGTGCCAGCAGCCAAGGAGATCCAGCGGGGGGGAAAGATACGCAGTATTTT.

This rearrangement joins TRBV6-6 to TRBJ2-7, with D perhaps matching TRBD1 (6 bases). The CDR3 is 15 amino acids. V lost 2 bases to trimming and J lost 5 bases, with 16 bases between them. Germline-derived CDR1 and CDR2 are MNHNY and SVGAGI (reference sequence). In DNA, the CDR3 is TGTGCCAGCAGTTACAGTGTACAGGGAGCCCACGAGCAGTACTTC. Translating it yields CASSYSVQGAHEQYF.

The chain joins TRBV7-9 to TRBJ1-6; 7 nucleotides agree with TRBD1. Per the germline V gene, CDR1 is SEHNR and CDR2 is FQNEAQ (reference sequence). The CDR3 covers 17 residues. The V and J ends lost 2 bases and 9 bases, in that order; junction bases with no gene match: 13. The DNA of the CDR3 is TGTGCCAGCAGCTTACCCAGACAGGGTTTTGGTGGTTCACCCCTCCACTTT. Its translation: CASSLPRQGFGGSPLHF.

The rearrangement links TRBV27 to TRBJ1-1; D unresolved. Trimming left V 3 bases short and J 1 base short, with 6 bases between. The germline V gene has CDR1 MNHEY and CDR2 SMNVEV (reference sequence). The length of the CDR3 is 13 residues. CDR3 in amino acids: CASSFRENTEAFF. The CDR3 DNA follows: TGTGCCAGCAGTTTTCGGGAGAACACTGAAGCTTTCTTT.

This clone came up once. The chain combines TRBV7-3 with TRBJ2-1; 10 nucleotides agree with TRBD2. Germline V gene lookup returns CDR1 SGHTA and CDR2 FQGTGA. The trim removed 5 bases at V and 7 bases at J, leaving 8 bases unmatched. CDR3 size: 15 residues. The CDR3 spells CASSLPGLANNEQFF. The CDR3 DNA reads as TGTGCCAGCAGCCTCCCGGGACTAGCGAATAATGAGCAGTTCTTC.

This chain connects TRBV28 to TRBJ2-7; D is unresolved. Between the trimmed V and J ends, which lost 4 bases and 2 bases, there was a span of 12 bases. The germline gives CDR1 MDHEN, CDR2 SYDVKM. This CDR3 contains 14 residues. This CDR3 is CASSSPDKPYEQYF. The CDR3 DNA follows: TGTGCCAGCAGTTCTCCTGACAAACCCTACGAGCAGTACTTC. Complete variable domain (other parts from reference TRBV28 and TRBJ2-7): DVKVTQSSRYLVKRTGEKVFLECVQDMDHENMFWYRQDPGLGLRLIYFSYDVKMKEKGDIPEGYSVSREKKERFSLILESASTNQTSMYLCASSSPDKPYEQYFGPGTRLTVT.

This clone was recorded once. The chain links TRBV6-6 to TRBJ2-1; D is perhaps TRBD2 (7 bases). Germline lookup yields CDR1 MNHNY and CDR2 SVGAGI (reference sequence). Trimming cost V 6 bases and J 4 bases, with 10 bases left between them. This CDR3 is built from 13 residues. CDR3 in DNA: TGTGCCAGCAGGGGGGGGCTTTACAATGAGCAGTTCTTC. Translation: CASRGGLYNEQFF.

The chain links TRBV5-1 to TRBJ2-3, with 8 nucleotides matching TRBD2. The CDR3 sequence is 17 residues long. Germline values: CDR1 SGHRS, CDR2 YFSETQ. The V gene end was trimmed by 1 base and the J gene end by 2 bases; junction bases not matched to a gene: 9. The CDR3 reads CASSLYAAGESTDTQYF. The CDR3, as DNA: TGCGCCAGCAGCTTGTATGCAGCGGGGGAGTCCACAGATACGCAGTATTTT.

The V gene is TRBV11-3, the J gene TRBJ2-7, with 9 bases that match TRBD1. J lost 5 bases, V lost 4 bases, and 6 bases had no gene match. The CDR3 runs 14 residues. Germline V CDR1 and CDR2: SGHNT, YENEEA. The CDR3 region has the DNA TGTGCCAGCAGCTCGGGACAGGGATTCAACGAGCAGTACTTC. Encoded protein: CASSSGQGFNEQYF.

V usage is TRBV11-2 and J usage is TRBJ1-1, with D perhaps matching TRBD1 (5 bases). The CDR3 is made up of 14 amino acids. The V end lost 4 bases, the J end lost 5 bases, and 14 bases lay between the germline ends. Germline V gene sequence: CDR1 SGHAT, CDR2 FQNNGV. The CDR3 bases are TGTGCCAGCAGCTGGGGAGGGGCGCAGACTGAAGCTTTCTTT. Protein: CASSWGGAQTEAFF.

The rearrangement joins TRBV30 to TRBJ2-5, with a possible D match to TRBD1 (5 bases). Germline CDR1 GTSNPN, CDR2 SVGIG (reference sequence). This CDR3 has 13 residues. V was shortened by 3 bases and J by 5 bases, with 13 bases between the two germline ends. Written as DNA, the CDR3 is TGTGCCTGGAGAGGGGCGCCGATGGAGACCCAGTACTTC. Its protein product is CAWRGAPMETQYF.

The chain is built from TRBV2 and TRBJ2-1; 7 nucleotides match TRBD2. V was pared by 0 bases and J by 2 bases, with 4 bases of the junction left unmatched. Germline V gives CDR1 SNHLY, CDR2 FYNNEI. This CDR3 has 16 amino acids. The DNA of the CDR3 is TGTGCCAGCAGTGAAGCCCGGGACTATCCCTACAATGAGCAGTTCTTC. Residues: CASSEARDYPYNEQFF.

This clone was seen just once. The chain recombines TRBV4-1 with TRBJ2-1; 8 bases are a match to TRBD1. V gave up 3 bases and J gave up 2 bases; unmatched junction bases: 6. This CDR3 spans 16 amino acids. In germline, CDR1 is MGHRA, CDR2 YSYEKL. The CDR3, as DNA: TGCGCCAGCAGCCACCGGACAGGGCCCACCTACAATGAGCAGTTCTTC. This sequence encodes CASSHRTGPTYNEQFF.

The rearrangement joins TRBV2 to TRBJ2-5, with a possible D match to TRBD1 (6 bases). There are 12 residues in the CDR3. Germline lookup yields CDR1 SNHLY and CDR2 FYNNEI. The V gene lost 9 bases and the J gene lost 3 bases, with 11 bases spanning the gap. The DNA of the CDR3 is TGTGCCAGACGGGACAAGGAAGAGACCCAGTACTTC. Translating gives CARRDKEETQYF.

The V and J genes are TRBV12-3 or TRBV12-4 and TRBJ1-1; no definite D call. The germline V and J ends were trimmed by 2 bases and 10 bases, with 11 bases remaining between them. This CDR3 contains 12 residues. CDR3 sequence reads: CASSLLGLVAFF. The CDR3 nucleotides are TGTGCCAGCAGTTTACTGGGCCTTGTAGCTTTCTTT.

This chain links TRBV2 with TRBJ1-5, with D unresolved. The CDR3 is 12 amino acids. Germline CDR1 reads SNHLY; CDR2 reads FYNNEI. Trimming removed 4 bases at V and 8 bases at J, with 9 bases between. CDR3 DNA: TGTGCCAGCAGTGCCGACCGGGAGCCCCAGCATTTT. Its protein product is CASSADREPQHF. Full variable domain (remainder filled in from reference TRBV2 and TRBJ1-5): EPEVTQTPSHQVTQMGQEVILRCVPISNHLYFYWYRQILGQKVEFLVSFYNNEISEKSEIFDDQFSVERPDGSNFTLKIRSTKLEDSAMYFCASSADREPQHFGDGTRLSIL.

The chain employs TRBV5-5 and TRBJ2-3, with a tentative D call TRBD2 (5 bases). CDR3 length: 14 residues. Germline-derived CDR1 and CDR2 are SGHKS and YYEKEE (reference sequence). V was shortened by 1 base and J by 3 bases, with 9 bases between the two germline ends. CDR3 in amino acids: CASSLYAGTDTQYF. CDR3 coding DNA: TGTGCCAGCAGCTTGTATGCGGGTACAGATACGCAGTATTTT. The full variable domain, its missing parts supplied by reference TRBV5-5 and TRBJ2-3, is DAGVTQSPTHLIKTRGQQVTLRCSPISGHKSVSWYQQVLGQGPQFIFQYYEKEERGRGNFPDRFSARQFPNYSSELNVNALLLGDSALYLCASSLYAGTDTQYFGPGTRLTVL.

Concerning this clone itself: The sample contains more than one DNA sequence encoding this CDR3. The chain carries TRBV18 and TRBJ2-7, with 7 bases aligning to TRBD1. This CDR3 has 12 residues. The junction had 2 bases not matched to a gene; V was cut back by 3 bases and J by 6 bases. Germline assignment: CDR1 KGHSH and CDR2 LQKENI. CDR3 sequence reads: CASSPTGIEQYF. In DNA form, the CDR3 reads TGTGCCAGCTCACCGACAGGGATCGAGCAGTACTTC. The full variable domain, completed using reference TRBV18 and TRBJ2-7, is NAGVMQNPRHLVRRRGQEARLRCSPMKGHSHVYWYRQLPEEGLKFMVYLQKENIIDESGMPKERFSAEFPKEGPSILRIQQVVRGDSAAYFCASSPTGIEQYFGPGTRLTVT.

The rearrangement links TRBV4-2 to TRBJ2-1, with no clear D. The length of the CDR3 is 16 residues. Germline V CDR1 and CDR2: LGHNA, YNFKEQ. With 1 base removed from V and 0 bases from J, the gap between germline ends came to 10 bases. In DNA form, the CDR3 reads TGTGCCAGCAGCCAAGGAACCGTGAGCTCCTACAATGAGCAGTTCTTC. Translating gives CASSQGTVSSYNEQFF.

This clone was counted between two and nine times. Here the CDR3 reads CASSLDMGRASYEQYF. In DNA, the CDR3 is TGTGCCAGCAGCTTGGATATGGGCAGGGCCTCCTACGAGCAGTACTTC. The chain carries TRBV7-8 and TRBJ2-7, with D possibly matching TRBD1 (5 bases). The CDR3 covers 16 residues. Germline V gives CDR1 SGHVS, CDR2 FQNEAQ. Trimming shortened V by 3 bases and J by 0 bases, and 15 bases separated the two germline ends. The full variable domain, its missing parts supplied by reference TRBV7-8 and TRBJ2-7, is GAGVSQSPRYKVAKRGQDVALRCDPISGHVSLFWYQQALGQGPEFLTYFQNEAQLDKSGLPSDRFFAERPEGSVSTLKIQRTQQEDSAVYLCASSLDMGRASYEQYFGPGTRLTVT.

CDR3 in amino acids: CASSRTLLEEKLFF. Here the CDR3 DNA reads TGTGCCAGCAGCCGAACCCTGCTGGAGGAAAAACTGTTTTTT. The V and J genes are TRBV3-1 (or the pseudogene TRBV3-2) and TRBJ1-4; D is unclear. The CDR3 sequence is 14 residues long. Per germline, CDR1 LGHDT and CDR2 YNNKEL (reference sequence). V shed 4 bases and J shed 8 bases, with 14 bases lying between them.

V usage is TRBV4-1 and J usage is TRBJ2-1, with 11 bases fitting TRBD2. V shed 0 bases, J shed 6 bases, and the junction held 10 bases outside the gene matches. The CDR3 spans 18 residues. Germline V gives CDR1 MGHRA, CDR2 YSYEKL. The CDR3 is CASSQEILAGAGANEQFF. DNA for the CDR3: TGCGCCAGCAGCCAAGAAATACTAGCGGGAGCGGGGGCCAATGAGCAGTTCTTC.

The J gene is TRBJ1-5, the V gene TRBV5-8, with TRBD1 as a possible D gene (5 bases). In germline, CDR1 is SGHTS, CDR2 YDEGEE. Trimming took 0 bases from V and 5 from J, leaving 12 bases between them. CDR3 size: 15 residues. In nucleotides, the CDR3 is TGTGCCAGCAGCTTGGAAGGGGTATTCCATCAGCCCCAGCATTTT. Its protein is CASSLEGVFHQPQHF.